These 9 T cell receptor beta chains originate from one sample sequenced in a study of cytomegalovirus exposure and HLA in healthy donors. In the PCR, 60 Vbeta and 13 Jbeta primers were used. Only in-frame clones appear in the TCRdb table, and some are missing; sequencing was by immunoSEQ multiplex PCR. The sample's table shows roughly 55,000 clones. The sequenced sample consisted of PBMCs. All receptors derive from a woman between 50 and 59 years old in good health and CMV-seropositive.

Worth noting for this clone: Its ends do not fully match the called genes, so a read error is possible. Other nucleotide sequences from this sample produce the same CDR3. The chain employs TRBV4-1 and TRBJ1-1; 7 bases fit TRBD1. This CDR3 has 15 amino acids. Germline V CDR1 and CDR2: MGHRA, YSYEKL. The CDR3 is CASSQDGTGVSEAFF. The CDR3 nucleotides are TGTGCCAGCAGCCAAGATGGAACAGGGGTCTCTGAAGCTTTCTTT.

This rearrangement joins TRBV19 to TRBJ1-1; possibly TRBD1 for D (5 bases). This CDR3 is built from 14 residues. CDR1 LNHDA and CDR2 SQIVND come from the germline V gene (reference sequence). V lost 6 bases, J lost 0 bases, and 11 bases lay in between. The CDR3 DNA is TGTGCCAGTAGCCTACCCAGGGTGAACACTGAAGCTTTCTTT. Translated, it gives CASSLPRVNTEAFF.

The gene calls are TRBV18 and TRBJ2-7; D gene ambiguous. This CDR3 contains 15 residues. Between the trimmed V and J ends, which lost 3 bases and 0 bases, there was a span of 12 bases. The germline gives CDR1 KGHSH, CDR2 LQKENI. The CDR3 protein is CASSPLDSSSYEQYF. The CDR3 DNA follows: TGTGCCAGCTCACCCCTTGACTCTAGCTCCTACGAGCAGTACTTC.

The chain links TRBV6-6 to TRBJ1-1; D ambiguous. CDR3 size: 15 residues. V gave up 0 bases and J gave up 4 bases, with 12 bases separating them. Per germline, CDR1 MNHNY and CDR2 SVGAGI (reference sequence). CDR3 protein: CASSYSNAGVTEAFF. DNA for the CDR3: TGTGCCAGCAGTTACTCAAATGCCGGGGTCACTGAAGCTTTCTTT.

V usage is TRBV7-9 and J usage is TRBJ2-5; a weak D match, TRBD2 (5 bases). CDR3 size: 14 residues. Germline V gene lookup returns CDR1 SEHNR and CDR2 FQNEAQ (reference sequence). V lost 1 base and J lost 5, with 11 bases in between. CDR3 protein: CASSLVGSGETQYF. The CDR3 DNA is TGTGCCAGCAGCTTAGTAGGGAGTGGGGAGACCCAGTACTTC.

The gene calls are TRBV7-9 and TRBJ2-5; 13 bases match TRBD2. Germline assignment: CDR1 SEHNR and CDR2 FQNEAQ (reference sequence). CDR3 length: 16 amino acids. V lost 1 base to trimming and J lost 5 bases; unmatched junction nucleotides: 4. The CDR3 region is CASSLGGTSGAETQYF. CDR3 nucleotide sequence: TGTGCCAGCAGCTTAGGAGGGACTAGCGGGGCGGAGACCCAGTACTTC.

V usage is TRBV6-6 and J usage is TRBJ1-2, with 8 bases fitting TRBD1. The CDR3 extends over 15 amino acids. Unmatched junction bases numbered 2, after V lost 2 bases and J lost 0 bases. Per germline, CDR1 MNHNY and CDR2 SVGAGI (reference sequence). The CDR3, as DNA: TGTGCCAGCAGTTACGGGACAGGCCCTAACTATGGCTACACCTTC. Translated: CASSYGTGPNYGYTF.

V and J are TRBV28 and TRBJ2-7; D is perhaps TRBD1 (5 bases). This CDR3 spans 12 amino acids. Trimming took off 2 bases at V and 3 bases at J, with 5 bases between the two ends. Germline CDR1 reads MDHEN; CDR2 reads SYDVKM. CDR3 region: CASSLQGYEQYF. The DNA for the CDR3 is TGTGCCAGCAGTTTACAGGGCTACGAGCAGTACTTC.

The chain uses TRBV6-1 and TRBJ2-4; D unclear. This CDR3 is 11 amino acids long. Germline loops: CDR1 MNHNS, CDR2 SASEGT. Trimming stripped 5 bases from V and 7 bases from J, with 6 bases between. This CDR3 is CASSTGNIQYF. For the CDR3, the DNA is TGTGCCAGCAGTACCGGGAACATTCAGTACTTC.